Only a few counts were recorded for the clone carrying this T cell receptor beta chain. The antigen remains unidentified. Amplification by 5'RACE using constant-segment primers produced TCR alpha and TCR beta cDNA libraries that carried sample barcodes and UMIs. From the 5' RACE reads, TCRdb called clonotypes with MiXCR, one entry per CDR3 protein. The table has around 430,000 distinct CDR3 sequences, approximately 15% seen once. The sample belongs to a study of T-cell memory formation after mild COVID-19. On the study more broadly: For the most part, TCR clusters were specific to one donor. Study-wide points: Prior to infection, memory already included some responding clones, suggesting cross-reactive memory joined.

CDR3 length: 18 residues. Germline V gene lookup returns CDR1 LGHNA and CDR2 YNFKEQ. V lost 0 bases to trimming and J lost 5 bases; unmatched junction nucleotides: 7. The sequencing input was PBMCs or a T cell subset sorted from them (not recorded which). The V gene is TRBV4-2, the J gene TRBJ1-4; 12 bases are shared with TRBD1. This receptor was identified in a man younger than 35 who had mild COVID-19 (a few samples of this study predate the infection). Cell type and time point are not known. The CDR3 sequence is CASSQDSGQGALNEKLFF. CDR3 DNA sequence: TGTGCCAGCAGCCAAGATTCGGGACAGGGGGCTCTGAATGAAAAACTGTTTTTT.